These 9 T cell receptor beta chains were sequenced from one sample in a study of blood T cell repertoires in COVID-19 (dated by TCRdb to about 2020). Libraries were constructed by the immunoSEQ multiplex PCR assay. Imported from immuneACCESS, the table was reduced by TCRdb to in-frame sequences with V and J called. These copies leave out some clones; in studies compared against another copy, an unresolved V gene accounts for under half, and the cause of the remainder is not known. This sample holds some 350,000 clones; approximately 89% were observed only once. 5% to 6% of the sample belongs to the ten largest clones. Sample: PBMCs or T cells enriched from blood (not recorded which). These receptors originate from a young man who had recovered from COVID-19.

As DNA, the CDR3 is TGTGCCAGCAGCCCGGTCTCTGCGGCCACAGATACGCAGTATTTT. The encoded protein is CASSPVSAATDTQYF. The chain couples TRBV11-1 to TRBJ2-3, with D uncertain. V lost 5 bases to trimming and J lost 2 bases, with 14 bases between them. This CDR3 is built from 15 residues. Germline assignment: CDR1 SGHAT and CDR2 FQDESV (reference sequence).

The chain combines TRBV11-2 with TRBJ1-2; D is ambiguous. The CDR3 totals 12 residues. V dropped 3 bases and J dropped 4 bases, with 6 bases sitting between them. Germline V gene data show CDR1 as SGHAT and CDR2 as FQNNGV. CDR3 sequence: CASSFEGYGYTF. CDR3 DNA sequence: TGTGCCAGCAGCTTCGAGGGCTATGGCTACACCTTC.

The chain joins TRBV7-8 to TRBJ1-4; 9 bases line up with TRBD1. The germline V gene encodes CDR1 SGHVS and CDR2 FQNEAQ. The V segment lost 2 bases and the J segment 1 base; nucleotides outside the gene matches: 8. There are 18 residues in the CDR3. The CDR3 DNA sequence: TGTGCCAGCAGCTTATATAGTCTGGGACAGGGAACTAATGAAAAACTGTTTTTT. Translated, it gives CASSLYSLGQGTNEKLFF. Filled out from reference TRBV7-8 and TRBJ1-4, the complete variable domain reads GAGVSQSPRYKVAKRGQDVALRCDPISGHVSLFWYQQALGQGPEFLTYFQNEAQLDKSGLPSDRFFAERPEGSVSTLKIQRTQQEDSAVYLCASSLYSLGQGTNEKLFFGSGTQLSVL.

A word on this clone: This CDR3 is also generated by other DNA sequences in the sample. The gene calls are TRBV19 and TRBJ1-1, with D possibly being TRBD1 (6 bases). The V gene's germline CDR1 is LNHDA and CDR2 SQIVND (reference sequence). Deletions cut 1 base from V and 1 base from J, with 10 bases between. The CDR3 loop spans 15 amino acids. The CDR3 sequence: CASSIGGQRNTEAFF. The CDR3 coding sequence is TGTGCCAGTAGTATAGGGGGACAAAGGAACACTGAAGCTTTCTTT.

The V gene is TRBV7-9, the J gene TRBJ2-3; 8 bases align to TRBD1. Germline V gene sequence: CDR1 SEHNR, CDR2 FQNEAQ (reference sequence). V shed 1 base, J shed 4 bases, and the junction held 10 bases outside the gene matches. This CDR3 comprises 17 residues. This chain's CDR3 is CASSLGAWTGYADTQYF. As DNA, the CDR3 is TGTGCCAGCAGCTTAGGTGCTTGGACAGGGTACGCAGATACGCAGTATTTT.

The gene calls are TRBV29-1 and TRBJ2-1, with D perhaps TRBD1 (7 bases). CDR1 and CDR2 from the germline V gene are SQVTM and ANQGSEA. V was pared by 6 bases and J by 7 bases, with 25 bases between. This CDR3 is built from 16 residues. CDR3 in amino acids: CSVEGTVQTMSNEQFF. The CDR3 DNA follows: TGCAGCGTGGAGGGGACAGTCCAAACGATGAGTAATGAGCAGTTCTTC.

The chain combines TRBV27 with TRBJ2-2, with D perhaps matching TRBD1 (6 bases). Germline V lookup: CDR1 MNHEY, CDR2 SMNVEV (reference sequence). The CDR3 is 16 residues long. Trimming took off 2 bases at V and 2 bases at J, with 12 bases between the two ends. The CDR3 DNA reads TGTGCCAGCAGTTTACTCAGGGGCTTCAACACCGGGGAGCTGTTTTTT. It is translated as CASSLLRGFNTGELFF.

This sequence joins TRBV7-2 and TRBJ2-1; 8 positions match TRBD2. J gave up 8 bases and V 5 bases, and 14 bases lay outside the gene matches. Germline V gene lookup returns CDR1 SGHTA and CDR2 FQGNSA. This CDR3 is 16 amino acids long. In nucleotides, the CDR3 is TGTGCCAGCAGCCTAGAGGTGGGACTAGGGATTTATGAGCAGTTCTTC. It yields the protein CASSLEVGLGIYEQFF.

The V gene is TRBV6-6, the J gene TRBJ1-3; D is unclear. Germline CDR1 is MNHNY and CDR2 is SVGAGI (reference sequence). There are 16 residues in the CDR3. V was pared by 5 bases and J by 1 base, with 15 bases between. The CDR3 here is CASSNPLGGSGNTIYF. The CDR3 coding sequence is TGTGCCAGCAGTAACCCATTGGGAGGGTCTGGAAACACCATATATTTT.